This T cell receptor (beta chain) stems from a study of CD8+ T cells in alopecia areata. About the study: Tofacitinib was taken orally by treated patients, and the dose was 5 to 10 mg twice daily. After 6 to 18 months of tofacitinib, follow-up continued 6 months off drug.

Sequencing used cDNA as its template, made by extracting RNA and reverse transcribing it. Here immunoSEQ multiplex PCR was the method, and the copy in TCRdb shows in-frame clones only, minus some. Among some 95,000 clones, roughly 47% were seen once, and the ten largest hold more than 15%. Germline assignment: CDR1 MDHEN and CDR2 SYDVKM. This CDR3 contains 11 residues. Losses at the gene ends were 3 bases for V and 10 bases for J; bases not matched to a gene: 0. Treatment specified: oral pan-JAK inhibitor, 5-10 mg twice daily. The clonotype originates from a human donor with alopecia areata. The genes are TRBV28 and TRBJ2-1; 7 bases align to TRBD1. The material sequenced was CD8+ T cells sorted from blood, taken at week 24, from a patient treated with tofacitinib. The CDR3 sequence is CASSLGQEQFF. DNA of the CDR3: TGTGCCAGCAGTTTGGGACAGGAGCAGTTCTTC.